A selection of T cell receptor beta chains follows, all from one sample in a study of blood T cell repertoires in COVID-19. Profiling relied on immunoSEQ multiplex PCR, and the TCRdb table lists in-frame clones only, not all of them. The profile covers some 37,000 clones, with over 75% appearing a single time and roughly 10% taken by the ten largest. The sequencing sample was made of peripheral blood. The receptors originated from a woman aged 70 to 79 with acute or convalescent COVID-19. The CDR3 runs from the conserved cysteine through the conserved F or W. A D gene is named only where the DNA matches it firmly. Where a row states a size, it is once, few, many or the class of an expanded clone; other rows omit it.

TRBV19	NA	TRBJ1-2	NA	CASSISEVGGYTF	TGTGCCAGTAGTATTTCCGAGGTCGGAGGCTACACCTTC
TRBV10-1	NA	TRBJ2-1	TRBD2	CASSDCGRKRGSNEQFF	TGCGCCAGCAGTGATTGCGGGAGGAAGCGAGGTTCCAATGAGCAGTTCTTC
TRBV24-1	NA	TRBJ1-3	NA	CATSEGAPAGNTIYF	TGTGCCACCAGTGAAGGGGCCCCCGCGGGAAACACCATATATTTT
TRBV25-1	NA	TRBJ2-3	TRBD1	CASSDGQGTDTQYF	TGTGCCAGCAGTGACGGACAGGGGACAGATACGCAGTATTTT
TRBV14	once	TRBJ2-3	NA	CASSQAGTREGTQYF	TGTGCCAGCAGCCAAGCCGGGACACGAGAGGGTACGCAGTATTTT
TRBV18	NA	TRBJ2-3	NA	CASSSTGSDTQYF	TGTGCCAGCTCGTCGACAGGTTCAGATACGCAGTATTTT
TRBV19	NA	TRBJ1-5	NA	CASSVQSLRQPQHF	TGTGCCAGTAGTGTACAGTCCCTTAGGCAGCCCCAGCATTTT
TRBV7-2	NA	TRBJ2-3	NA	CASSLVTSTDTQYF	TGTGCCAGCAGCTTAGTTACTAGCACAGATACGCAGTATTTT
TRBV2	NA	TRBJ2-3	TRBD2	CASSTSGRIDTQYF	TGTGCCAGCTCGACTAGCGGGAGAATAGATACGCAGTATTTT
TRBV7-2	NA	TRBJ1-1	NA	CASSLGSLRGMTEAFF	TGTGCCAGCAGCTTAGGCTCCCTCAGGGGAATGACTGAAGCTTTCTTT
TRBV30	NA	TRBJ1-1	NA	CAWSTGMNTEAFF	TGTGCCTGGAGTACAGGTATGAACACTGAAGCTTTCTTT
TRBV15	NA	TRBJ2-2	NA	CAAAQGQRTGELFF	TGTGCCGCCGCCCAGGGGCAAAGGACCGGGGAGCTGTTTTTT
TRBV7-9	NA	TRBJ1-2	NA	CASSLAYLGYTF	TGTGCCAGCAGCTTAGCCTACCTTGGCTACACCTTC
TRBV3-1/TRBV3-2	once	TRBJ1-4	TRBD1	CASRPTLGQGLNEKLFF	TGTGCCAGCAGACCTACTTTAGGACAGGGGTTAAATGAAAAACTGTTTTTT
TRBV6-5	NA	TRBJ1-4	NA	CASSYSRDGEKLFF	TGTGCCAGCAGTTACTCGAGAGATGGTGAAAAACTGTTTTTT
TRBV7-2	NA	TRBJ1-1	NA	CASSLGQNTEAFF	TGTGCCAGCAGCCTAGGACAGAACACTGAAGCTTTCTTT
TRBV2	NA	TRBJ2-2	TRBD1	CASGDRDRGPLTGELFF	TGTGCCAGCGGGGACCGAGACAGGGGCCCTCTCACCGGGGAGCTGTTTTTT
TRBV5-6	NA	TRBJ1-2	NA	CASSLVAGGHGYTF	TGTGCCAGCAGCTTGGTGGCCGGCGGGCATGGCTACACCTTC
TRBV9	NA	TRBJ1-2	TRBD1	CASSVVGTGNGYTF	TGTGCCAGCAGCGTAGTTGGGACAGGGAATGGCTACACCTTC
TRBV29-1	NA	TRBJ1-1	TRBD1	CSANGQGLLEAFF	TGCAGCGCCAACGGACAGGGGTTACTTGAAGCTTTCTTT
TRBV9	NA	TRBJ2-1	NA	CASSVEPRGDEQFF	TGTGCCAGCAGCGTAGAGCCCAGGGGCGATGAGCAGTTCTTC
TRBV11-3	NA	TRBJ2-2	TRBD2	CASRRTSGFYTGELFF	TGTGCCAGCAGAAGGACTAGCGGTTTCTACACCGGGGAGCTGTTTTTT
TRBV15	NA	TRBJ1-5	TRBD1	CATSRDSRTGQPQHF	TGTGCCACCAGCAGAGATAGCAGGACAGGGCAGCCCCAGCATTTT
TRBV11-3	NA	TRBJ2-1	TRBD2	CASSTGLAYNEQFF	TGTGCCAGCAGCACGGGACTAGCGTACAATGAGCAGTTCTTC
TRBV24-1	NA	TRBJ1-3	NA	CATSDQRTAGNTIYF	TGTGCCACCAGTGACCAGCGGACGGCGGGAAACACCATATATTTT
TRBV6-2/TRBV6-3	once	TRBJ1-1	NA	CASSSLTRGTEAFF	TGTGCCAGCAGTTCCTTGACAAGGGGTACTGAAGCTTTCTTT
TRBV6-2/TRBV6-3	NA	TRBJ1-2	NA	CASSVRGAEGYGYTF	TGTGCCAGCAGTGTACGGGGAGCAGAGGGCTATGGCTACACCTTC
TRBV7-2	NA	TRBJ1-4	NA	CASSLGSGIRNEKLFF	TGTGCCAGCAGCTTAGGGTCGGGTATTCGGAATGAAAAACTGTTTTTT
TRBV3-1/TRBV3-2	NA	TRBJ2-3	TRBD2	CASSQKSLAGVTSTDTQYF	TGTGCCAGCAGCCAAAAGTCACTAGCGGGGGTAACTAGCACAGATACGCAGTATTTT
TRBV30	NA	TRBJ1-1	TRBD1	CAWSVLGTGDTEAFF	TGTGCCTGGAGTGTACTGGGGACAGGGGACACTGAAGCTTTCTTT
TRBV25-1	NA	TRBJ1-5	TRBD1	CASSPSGGQPQHF	TGTGCCAGCAGTCCCTCAGGGGGTCAGCCCCAGCATTTT
TRBV2	NA	TRBJ1-4	NA	CASSGQSLNEKLFF	TGTGCCAGCAGTGGACAGAGCCTTAATGAAAAACTGTTTTTT
TRBV30	NA	TRBJ1-1	NA	CAWSSGVNTEAFF	TGTGCCTGGAGTTCGGGAGTAAACACTGAAGCTTTCTTT
TRBV5-6	NA	TRBJ2-1	NA	CASSLGGSNEQFF	TGTGCCAGCAGCTTAGGAGGTAGCAATGAGCAGTTCTTC
TRBV11-3	NA	TRBJ2-1	TRBD2	CASSLGGTSGNEQFF	TGTGCCAGCAGCTTAGGGGGGACTAGCGGCAATGAGCAGTTCTTC
TRBV3-1/TRBV3-2	NA	TRBJ2-1	TRBD2	CASSQDTGGVEQFF	TGTGCCAGCAGCCAAGATACGGGAGGGGTTGAGCAGTTCTTC
TRBV10-1	NA	TRBJ1-4	NA	CASSEDWFVEKLFF	TGCGCCAGCAGTGAAGACTGGTTTGTCGAAAAACTGTTTTTT
TRBV10-3	NA	TRBJ2-5	NA	CAISESPRGYGKETQYF	TGTGCCATCAGTGAGTCTCCTAGAGGGTACGGGAAGGAGACCCAGTACTTC
TRBV4-2	NA	TRBJ2-1	TRBD2	CASSRTLAGEYNEQFF	TGTGCCAGCAGCCGCACACTAGCGGGAGAGTACAATGAGCAGTTCTTC
TRBV5-4	NA	TRBJ2-2	TRBD2	CASSLQRGGTGELFF	TGTGCCAGCAGCCTTCAGCGGGGGGGGACCGGGGAGCTGTTTTTT
TRBV7-6	NA	TRBJ2-5	NA	CASSHPGLSKETQYF	TGTGCCAGCAGCCACCCGGGACTCAGCAAAGAGACCCAGTACTTC
TRBV19	NA	TRBJ1-1	TRBD1	CASRPYTPDRVSSEAFF	TGTGCCAGTCGACCCTATACCCCGGACAGGGTAAGCTCTGAAGCTTTCTTT
TRBV29-1	NA	TRBJ1-5	NA	CSVAGSNQPQHF	TGCAGCGTTGCAGGTAGCAATCAGCCCCAGCATTTT
TRBV21-1	NA	TRBJ2-3	NA	CASSKEASGRCPDTQYF	TGTGCCAGCAGCAAAGAGGCTAGCGGGAGGTGCCCAGATACGCAGTATTTT
TRBV5-1	NA	TRBJ2-3	TRBD1	CASSARDSSTDTQYF	TGCGCCAGCAGCGCCAGGGACAGTAGCACAGATACGCAGTATTTT
TRBV11-3	NA	TRBJ2-5	NA	CASSFPGGKTQYF	TGTGCCAGCAGCTTTCCTGGCGGGAAGACCCAGTACTTC
TRBV30	NA	TRBJ2-5	TRBD1	CAWTGGMKTQYF	TGTGCCTGGACAGGGGGAATGAAGACCCAGTACTTC
TRBV19	NA	TRBJ2-2	NA	CASSLGPNTGELFF	TGTGCCAGTAGTTTAGGGCCGAACACCGGGGAGCTGTTTTTT
TRBV10-3	once	TRBJ1-1	NA	CAISESNLAGSAFF	TGTGCCATCAGTGAGTCGAACCTAGCCGGGTCAGCTTTCTTT
TRBV9	NA	TRBJ2-3	NA	CVPLRVATDTQYF	TGTGTGCCCCTGCGGGTGGCTACAGATACGCAGTATTTT
TRBV24-1	NA	TRBJ1-1	NA	CATSDPLNGGTEAFF	TGTGCCACCAGTGACCCCCTCAACGGAGGCACTGAAGCTTTCTTT
TRBV19	NA	TRBJ1-5	TRBD1	CASSIKRGPSNQPQHF	TGTGCCAGTAGTATCAAGAGGGGGCCCAGCAATCAGCCCCAGCATTTT
TRBV5-8	once	TRBJ1-5	NA	CASSFMGAGDNQPQHF	TGTGCCAGCAGCTTCATGGGGGCAGGGGACAATCAGCCCCAGCATTTT
TRBV7-2	NA	TRBJ1-5	NA	CASSPNLGNQPQHF	TGTGCCAGCAGTCCCAACCTCGGGAATCAGCCCCAGCATTTT
TRBV19	NA	TRBJ2-1	NA	CASSLKGRHSYNEQFF	TGTGCCAGTAGTCTGAAGGGGCGACACTCCTACAATGAGCAGTTCTTC